This T cell receptor (beta chain) emerged from a study of blood T cell repertoires in COVID-19. Across the study: From the United States, Italy and Spain came samples of acute and convalescent COVID-19. PBMCs, B-cell-depleted T cells, or T cells were the source of the cDNA or gDNA that made up the material.

Study processing details: Reference gene primer amplification gave nucleated cell count estimates. The data were produced by immunoSEQ multiplex PCR, yet TCRdb's version contains in-frame clones alone and is incomplete. That table furnishes V, J and clone size, whereas the DNA furnished D and trimming. The table records over 200,000 clones, around 84% of them present only once. There are 15 residues in the CDR3. V gave up 3 bases and J gave up 3 bases; unmatched junction bases: 4. Germline V gives CDR1 LNHDA, CDR2 SQIVND (reference sequence). The material sequenced was peripheral blood. This chain joins TRBV19 and TRBJ1-3, with TRBD1 matching 8 bases. This clonotype was sampled from a woman at least 80 years old with active or convalescent COVID-19. The CDR3 nucleotides read TGTGCCAGTAGTATCGCAGGGGGCAATGGAAACACCATATATTTT. Its translation is CASSIAGGNGNTIYF.